This is a list of T cell receptor beta chains from one sample in a study of a mutant IDH1 vaccine in newly diagnosed glioma. TCRdb's copy holds only in-frame clones and misses some; the assay was immunoSEQ multiplex PCR. The sample has 20,000 to 30,000 clones; approximately 89% are singletons. Source: PBMCs, taken from a glioma patient treated with radiotherapy, temozolomide or both. The receptor set was obtained from a man aged 25 to 40 with glioma. Both conserved end residues are part of each CDR3. A D gene is named only where the DNA matches it firmly. Some rows have no size entry. The others give once, few or many, or a class for an expanded clone.

j_gene	abundance	d_gene	v_gene	CDR3nt	CDR3aa
TRBJ2-7	few	TRBD1	TRBV7-2	TGTGCCAGCAGCTTCTCCGGGACAGGGACCCACGAGCAGTACTTC	CASSFSGTGTHEQYF
TRBJ1-3	once	TRBD1	TRBV6-5	TGTGCCAGCAGTAAAAGACAGGGGACCGGAAACACCATATATTTT	CASSKRQGTGNTIYF
TRBJ2-2	once	TRBD2	TRBV2	TGTGCCAGCACCCCGATCGGGACTACGAACACCGGGGAGCTGTTTTTT	CASTPIGTTNTGELFF
TRBJ1-1	few	-	TRBV6-5	TGTGCCAGCAGTTACTCGATGATCTGGGGCACTGAAGCTTTCTTT	CASSYSMIWGTEAFF
TRBJ1-2	-	-	TRBV18	TGTGCCAGCTCACCAGGGGGGAGAAACTATGGCTACACCTTC	CASSPGGRNYGYTF
TRBJ1-4	-	-	TRBV9	TGTGCCAGCAGCGTAGGAACAGCGGGTGAAAAACTGTTTTTT	CASSVGTAGEKLFF
TRBJ1-5	-	-	TRBV28	TGTGCCAGCAGTTTATGGAGGCAGCCCCAGCATTTT	CASSLWRQPQHF
TRBJ1-1	-	-	TRBV10-2	TGCGCCAGCAGAGTCAGCGACACTGAAGCTTTCTTT	CASRVSDTEAFF
TRBJ1-5	-	-	TRBV4-1	TGCGCCAGCAGCGAAACCGGGAGCCAGCCCCAGCATTTT	CASSETGSQPQHF
TRBJ2-1	-	TRBD2	TRBV27	TGTGCCAGCAGTGCGGGGACTAGCGGGAGAGGCAATGAGCAGTTCTTC	CASSAGTSGRGNEQFF
TRBJ2-7	-	-	TRBV27	TGTGCCAGCAGTTTCGGGGGTCCCGACGAGCAGTACTTC	CASSFGGPDEQYF
TRBJ2-7	-	-	TRBV27	TGTGCCAGCAGTCCACCCTCCTACGAGCAGTACTTC	CASSPPSYEQYF
TRBJ1-5	-	TRBD1	TRBV30	TGTGCCTGGAGCCCGGGACAGGGGTTGAGTCAGCCCCAGCATTTT	CAWSPGQGLSQPQHF
TRBJ2-3	-	-	TRBV30	TGTGCCTGGACAGGGTCATCAAATACGCAGTATTTT	CAWTGSSNTQYF
TRBJ1-4	once	TRBD1	TRBV5-1	TGCGCCAGCAGCCCAAGGACAGGGGAAGGTGAAAAACTGTTTTTT	CASSPRTGEGEKLFF
TRBJ1-1	-	TRBD1	TRBV5-1	TGCGCCAGCAGCTTTAGGGGGCCCACTGAAGCTTTCTTT	CASSFRGPTEAFF
TRBJ1-3	few	TRBD1	TRBV11-2	TGTGCCAGCAGCACCGACAGGGTCGCTGGAAACACCATATATTTT	CASSTDRVAGNTIYF
TRBJ2-5	once	-	TRBV9	TGTGCCAGCAGCGTAGTGCGGGATGGGGAGACCCAGTACTTC	CASSVVRDGETQYF
TRBJ2-7	-	-	TRBV30	TGTGCCTGGAGTGACAGGGTTCCCTACGAGCAGTACTTC	CAWSDRVPYEQYF
TRBJ2-2	-	TRBD1	TRBV7-9	TGTGCCAGCAGCTTAATTGGCGGGCAGGGGGCCTACACCGGGGAGCTGTTTTTT	CASSLIGGQGAYTGELFF
TRBJ2-6	once	TRBD2	TRBV5-4	TGTGCCAGCAGCTTGGGTCTTAGCGGGAGAACTGGGGCCAACGTCCTGACTTTC	CASSLGLSGRTGANVLTF
TRBJ2-3	-	TRBD1	TRBV13	TGTGCCAGCAGCTCGGCAGGGGGCTGGTCAGATACGCAGTATTTT	CASSSAGGWSDTQYF
TRBJ2-5	-	-	TRBV4-1	TGCGCCAGCGGCGCGGGGTGGGAGACCCAGTACTTC	CASGAGWETQYF
TRBJ2-1	-	-	TRBV5-1	TGCGCCAGCAGTCCAGGTGGGAGGAATGAGCAGTTCTTC	CASSPGGRNEQFF
TRBJ2-2	-	TRBD2	TRBV5-4	TGTGCCAGCAGTCCCCTTCGGGGGGCCGGGGAGCTGTTTTTT	CASSPLRGAGELFF
TRBJ1-4	-	TRBD1	TRBV5-1	TGCGCCAGCAGCCCCATGACCCGACAGGGTCGGGAAAAACTGTTTTTT	CASSPMTRQGREKLFF
TRBJ2-7	-	TRBD1	TRBV18	TGTGCCAGCTCAGCCGGGACAGGGAACTCCTACGAGCAGTACTTC	CASSAGTGNSYEQYF
TRBJ2-7	-	TRBD2	TRBV7-9	TGTGCCAGCAGCTTAGGCCGGATTAGCGGGAGGTACGAGCAGTACTTC	CASSLGRISGRYEQYF
TRBJ2-7	-	-	TRBV10-3	TGTGCCATCAGTGACCCCCGGGACGCGAGCTCCTACGAGCAGTACTTC	CAISDPRDASSYEQYF
TRBJ1-5	-	TRBD1	TRBV10-2	TGCGCCAGCAGTGTTAGTCGCGGACAGGACCTCAATCAGCCCCAGCATTTT	CASSVSRGQDLNQPQHF
TRBJ2-2	-	-	TRBV10-2	TGCGCCAGCAGTGAGCCCGACATTTGGGGCGCGCGGAACACCGGGGAGCTGTTTTTT	CASSEPDIWGARNTGELFF
TRBJ2-3	-	TRBD2	TRBV12-5	TGTGCTAGTGGTTTGGTAGGACTAGCGGGAGATCGTCGGACGCAGTATTTT	CASGLVGLAGDRRTQYF
TRBJ2-2	-	-	TRBV21-1	TGTGCCAGCAGCAATAGGGGGCGTTGGACCGGGGAGCTGTTTTTT	CASSNRGRWTGELFF
TRBJ2-5	-	TRBD2	TRBV7-9	TGTGCCAGCAGCTCGGGACTAGCGGGAAGAGAGACCCAGTACTTC	CASSSGLAGRETQYF
TRBJ1-1	-	-	TRBV30	TGTGCCTGGAGTGTACGTGGGGGTATGACCACTGAAGCTTTCTTT	CAWSVRGGMTTEAFF
TRBJ2-7	-	-	TRBV5-5	TGTGCCAGCAGTCGCTCCTACGAGCAGTACTTC	CASSRSYEQYF
TRBJ2-3	-	-	TRBV5-1	TGCGCCAGCAGCCTTCCCCTTGGGGATACGCAGTATTTT	CASSLPLGDTQYF
TRBJ1-1	once	-	TRBV6-6	TGTGCCAGCAGTCTTGGCAGGGTGGGAGCTTTCTTT	CASSLGRVGAFF
TRBJ1-2	-	TRBD1	TRBV7-2	TGTGCCAGCAGTGTTACAGGGGGAGCTAACTATGGCTACACCTTC	CASSVTGGANYGYTF
TRBJ2-1	-	-	TRBV10-3	TGTGCCATCAGTGGCACTAGTTTCGGTGAGCAGTTCTTC	CAISGTSFGEQFF
TRBJ2-1	-	-	TRBV5-1	TGCGCCAGCAGCTCGGGACCCCTCTCCTACAATGAGCAGTTCTTC	CASSSGPLSYNEQFF
TRBJ2-5	-	-	TRBV27	TGTGCCAGCAGCCATCTCCAAGAGACCCAGTACTTC	CASSHLQETQYF
TRBJ1-4	-	-	TRBV6-5	TGTGCCAGCAGTTACAGACGAGCAACTAATGAAAAACTGTTTTTT	CASSYRRATNEKLFF